This entry lists 7 T cell receptor beta chains sequenced from one sample in a study of T cells after yellow fever vaccination. Each CDR3 protein gets one entry after TCRdb re-called the 5' RACE reads with MiXCR. The table has 550,000 to 750,000 distinct CDR3 sequences, roughly 13% seen once. The sample consisted of PBMCs, taken on the day of the yellow fever booster vaccination. The source of these receptors is a young man who received the YFV17D yellow fever vaccine.

This chain uses TRBV5-1 with TRBJ2-7; 11 bases agree with TRBD2. Germline assignment: CDR1 SGHRS and CDR2 YFSETQ. J lost 0 bases, V lost 5 bases, and 7 bases had no gene match. The CDR3 extends over 16 amino acids. CDR3 bases: TGCGCCAGCAGGGACATGACTAGCGGGAACTCCTACGAGCAGTACTTC. It translates to CASRDMTSGNSYEQYF.

The chain recombines TRBV10-3 with TRBJ2-3, with no clear D. The CDR3 consists of 15 residues. Trimming took off 3 bases at V and 2 bases at J, with 12 bases between the two ends. The germline V gene encodes CDR1 ENHRY and CDR2 SYGVKD. The CDR3 coding sequence is TGTGCCATCAGTGACGTGCATATAGACACAGATACGCAGTATTTT. Amino acid sequence: CAISDVHIDTDTQYF.

This clonotype showed up just a few times. The chain uses TRBV10-3 and TRBJ2-1, with 8 bases aligning to TRBD2. The V gene's germline CDR1 is ENHRY and CDR2 SYGVKD. Trimming removed 3 bases from V and 3 bases from J; junction bases left unmatched: 7. The CDR3 runs 16 residues. Written as DNA, the CDR3 is TGTGCCATCAGTGACCCGGGAGGGGGGGTCTACAATGAGCAGTTCTTC. Residues: CAISDPGGGVYNEQFF.

The rearrangement links TRBV2 to TRBJ2-5, with a weak D call TRBD2 (5 bases). V lost 4 bases and J lost 5, with 14 bases in between. Germline-derived CDR1 and CDR2 are SNHLY and FYNNEI. The CDR3 is made up of 14 amino acids. CDR3 region: CASSVLPRGETQYF. Here the CDR3 DNA reads TGTGCCAGCAGTGTCCTACCCCGCGGGGAGACCCAGTACTTC.

This clonotype was seen a few times. The rearrangement links TRBV7-9 to TRBJ2-2; the D is unclear. Per germline, CDR1 SEHNR and CDR2 FQNEAQ (reference sequence). Trimming took 8 bases from V and 7 from J, leaving 11 bases between them. The CDR3 extends over 12 amino acids. The CDR3 is CASHGWNGELFF. The CDR3, as DNA: TGTGCCAGCCACGGGTGGAACGGGGAGCTGTTTTTT.

This clonotype has only a few counts. V is TRBV9 and J is TRBJ2-2; D may be TRBD2 (7 bases). The CDR3 has 18 amino acids. Trimming took 0 bases from V and 4 from J, leaving 19 bases between them. The germline V gene has CDR1 SGDLS and CDR2 YYNGEE. CDR3 in DNA: TGTGCCAGCAGCGTAGAGGGAGGGGGTTTACCGGCCACCGGGGAGCTGTTTTTT. This encodes CASSVEGGGLPATGELFF.

This clonotype was observed a few times. The chain recombines TRBV6-5 with TRBJ1-6; 7 nucleotides line up with TRBD1. J gave up 5 bases and V 6 bases, and 7 bases lay outside the gene matches. Germline V CDR1 and CDR2: MNHEY, SVGAGI. This CDR3 has 15 residues. CDR3: CASRRQGPNNSPLHF. CDR3 sequence (DNA): TGTGCCAGCAGGAGACAGGGTCCTAATAATTCACCCCTCCACTTT.